This entry describes one T cell receptor (beta chain). The data stem from a study of T cell changes during pregnancy in multiple sclerosis. Data came from immunoSEQ multiplex PCR; TCRdb stores just in-frame clones and leaves some out. The data contain 70,000 to 85,000 clones, about 90% of them seen just once; the ten biggest clones take up about 3%. V shed 2 bases and J 5 bases; nucleotides not matched to a gene: 9. This CDR3 is built from 15 residues. Germline V gene data show CDR1 as SGHTA and CDR2 as FQGNSA. This material consisted of peripheral blood, taken before pregnancy. The sequence was collected from a female donor with multiple sclerosis, enrolled in a pregnancy study. The chain joins TRBV7-2 to TRBJ2-7; 7 bases fit TRBD2. CDR3 in amino acids: CASSLRGGGENEQYF. For the CDR3, the DNA is TGTGCCAGCAGCTTAAGGGGCGGGGGAGAAAACGAGCAGTACTTC.